This T cell receptor beta chain appears in the sequencing data of a study of T cell responses to AZD1222 COVID-19 vaccine. Only a few counts were recorded for this clone. Antigen: not known. Pooled samples include second doses given at about 4 or 12 weeks. Study observations and caveats: Baseline seropositivity characterized only a handful of AZD1222 recipients. Reportedly, nearly half of unique spike TCRs recognized epitopes outside B.1.351/B.1.1.7 mutations. The donor cohort was predominantly white British with a female majority, and clonal diversity may have been underestimated.

Sequencing used immunoSEQ multiplex PCR; TCRdb keeps in-frame clones, though not all of them. In the table there are some 180,000 clones, around 90% of which are singletons. This specimen was peripheral blood, taken 28 days after the second AZD1222 dose. This TCR came from an adult who received the AZD1222 COVID-19 vaccine.

In DNA form, the CDR3 reads TGTGCCAGCAGCCCTTCCCACTCTGGGGCCAACGTCCTGACTTTC. Protein product: CASSPSHSGANVLTF. V is TRBV7-3 and J is TRBJ2-6; D is ambiguous. The CDR3 contains 15 residues. The V end was cut by 5 bases, the J end by 0 bases, with 8 bases between. CDR1 is SGHTA and CDR2 is FQGTGA in the germline V gene.